This passage covers 23 T cell receptor beta chains from one sample sequenced in a study of cytomegalovirus exposure and HLA in healthy donors. The PCR was carried out with 60 Vbeta primers and 13 Jbeta primers. The table came from immunoSEQ multiplex PCR; TCRdb's copy has only in-frame clones and leaves some out. The data contain around 140,000 clones, 82% of them singletons. Sequenced material: PBMCs. Receptor source: a woman in her forties or fifties in good health and CMV-seropositive.

This clone was detected only once. This sequence joins TRBV2 and TRBJ2-5, with D tentatively TRBD2 (5 bases). The closer fit of TRBJ2-7 to the DNA end suggests the J call may be wrong. The CDR3 loop spans 15 amino acids. Germline V gene lookup returns CDR1 SNHLY and CDR2 FYNNEI. The CDR3 DNA sequence: TGTGCCAGCAGTCGCCCTCGGGATCGATACGACGAGCAGTACTTC. This sequence encodes CASSRPRDRYDEQYF.

The J gene is TRBJ2-7, the V gene TRBV5-5; 7 positions match TRBD1. CDR3 length: 14 residues. V dropped 1 base and J dropped 3; count of bases not matched to a gene: 4. Germline CDR1 and CDR2: SGHKS and YYEKEE (reference sequence). The CDR3 loop is CASSLTGERYEQYF. The CDR3 DNA reads TGTGCCAGCAGCTTGACAGGGGAGCGCTACGAGCAGTACTTC.

V usage is TRBV28 and J usage is TRBJ2-1, with 13 bases fitting TRBD2. The CDR3 loop spans 17 amino acids. Germline-derived CDR1 and CDR2 are MDHEN and SYDVKM. V lost 3 bases, J lost 8 bases, and 10 bases stayed unmatched. CDR3 loop: CASSFPPGTSGKDEQFF. CDR3 DNA: TGTGCCAGCAGTTTCCCCCCCGGGACTAGCGGGAAGGATGAGCAGTTCTTC.

The J gene is TRBJ1-2, the V gene TRBV6-4; 11 positions agree with TRBD1. This CDR3 contains 15 residues. In germline, CDR1 is MRHNA, CDR2 SNTAGT. V shed 6 bases, J shed 4 bases, and the junction held 7 bases outside the gene matches. CDR3 in amino acids: CASSPGTGGSYGYTF. Written as DNA, the CDR3 is TGTGCCAGCAGCCCTGGGACAGGGGGTTCCTATGGCTACACCTTC.

V and J are TRBV5-1 and TRBJ2-1; 10 positions agree with TRBD2. Germline V gives CDR1 SGHRS, CDR2 YFSETQ. This CDR3 contains 16 residues. The junction had 5 bases not matched to a gene; V was cut back by 1 base and J by 4 bases. The CDR3 here is CASSLHLAGAYNEQFF. CDR3 DNA: TGCGCCAGCAGCTTGCACCTAGCGGGGGCTTACAATGAGCAGTTCTTC. Filled out from reference TRBV5-1 and TRBJ2-1, the complete variable domain reads KAGVTQTPRYLIKTRGQQVTLSCSPISGHRSVSWYQQTPGQGLQFLFEYFSETQRNKGNFPGRFSGRQFSNSRSEMNVSTLELGDSALYLCASSLHLAGAYNEQFFGPGTRLTVL.

V gene TRBV7-8 combines with J gene TRBJ2-7; 7 nucleotides align to TRBD2. The CDR3 is 15 residues long. V was clipped by 5 bases and J by 2 bases; unmatched bases: 9. The germline V gene has CDR1 SGHVS and CDR2 FQNEAQ. This CDR3 is CASSLLESGAYEQYF. CDR3 sequence (DNA): TGTGCCAGCAGCCTCCTGGAGAGCGGGGCCTACGAGCAGTACTTC.

This chain connects TRBV11-2 to TRBJ2-1; 10 nucleotides line up with TRBD2. Trimming cost V 5 bases and J 8 bases; bases outside gene matches: 9. Germline V gene data show CDR1 as SGHAT and CDR2 as FQNNGV. There are 15 residues in the CDR3. The CDR3 nucleotides read TGTGCCAGCAGCCGAGCAGCGGGAGGGTCTTATGAGCAGTTCTTC. Protein sequence: CASSRAAGGSYEQFF.

V and J are TRBV19 and TRBJ1-1; no firm D call. This CDR3 has 15 residues. With 0 bases removed from V and 1 base from J, the gap between germline ends came to 9 bases. In germline, CDR1 is LNHDA, CDR2 SQIVND (reference sequence). CDR3 in DNA: TGTGCCAGTAGTATAGATTGGGCCACGAACACTGAAGCTTTCTTT. Translation gives CASSIDWATNTEAFF.

The chain employs TRBV28 and TRBJ1-1; the match to TRBD1 covers 7 bases. Trimming at V came to 1 base and at J to 6 bases, leaving 8 bases not matched to a gene. Germline V CDR1 and CDR2: MDHEN, SYDVKM. The CDR3 consists of 15 residues. The CDR3, as DNA: TGTGCCAGCAGTTTATTTTTACAGGGGTACTCTGAAGCTTTCTTT. Its protein is CASSLFLQGYSEAFF.

This clone occurred a few times. The chain links TRBV7-2 to TRBJ2-7; TRBD2 aligns across 8 bases. The CDR3 sequence is 15 residues long. Germline-derived CDR1 and CDR2 are SGHTA and FQGNSA. Losses at the gene ends were 5 bases for V and 3 bases for J; bases not matched to a gene: 9. The CDR3, as DNA: TGTGCCAGCAGCCTTCGAGCGGGAGCTGGCTACGAGCAGTACTTC. This sequence encodes CASSLRAGAGYEQYF.

This clone appeared a single time. The V gene is TRBV2, the J gene TRBJ1-4; 11 bases are shared with TRBD1. The ends lost 4 bases at V and 8 bases at J; junction bases unmatched: 3. CDR3 length: 14 residues. The germline gives CDR1 SNHLY, CDR2 FYNNEI. This CDR3 is CASSGGQGEEKLFF. Written as DNA, the CDR3 is TGTGCCAGCAGTGGGGGACAGGGGGAAGAAAAACTGTTTTTT.

The chain couples TRBV27 to TRBJ2-7; D not certain. The germline V and J ends were trimmed by 5 bases and 0 bases, with 11 bases remaining between them. This CDR3 is 14 amino acids long. The germline gives CDR1 MNHEY, CDR2 SMNVEV (reference sequence). The CDR3 nucleotides are TGTGCCAGCAGTCCCCCGACTCGCTCCTACGAGCAGTACTTC. Amino acids: CASSPPTRSYEQYF.

This clone was seen once. This chain links TRBV29-1 with TRBJ2-7; D is undetermined. V was shortened by 5 bases and J by 3 bases, with 11 bases between the two germline ends. Germline loops: CDR1 SQVTM, CDR2 ANQGSEA. This CDR3 region has 12 residues. CDR3 sequence (DNA): TGCAGCGTTCTCAACAGTTACTACGAGCAGTACTTC. Its protein is CSVLNSYYEQYF.

The chain uses TRBV28 and TRBJ2-3, with 12 bases identical to TRBD2. The CDR3 is made up of 16 amino acids. Germline CDR1 and CDR2: MDHEN and SYDVKM. V dropped 3 bases and J dropped 5; count of bases not matched to a gene: 6. The CDR3 is CASSFLAGGPGDTQYF. CDR3 DNA sequence: TGTGCCAGCAGTTTTCTAGCGGGAGGGCCGGGAGATACGCAGTATTTT.

The chain recombines TRBV29-1 with TRBJ1-2; D is ambiguous. The CDR3 contains 12 residues. Germline lookup yields CDR1 SQVTM and CDR2 ANQGSEA. Trimming took off 0 bases at V and 1 base at J, with 3 bases between the two ends. CDR3 bases: TGCAGCGTTGAAGACGGTAACTATGGCTACACCTTC. Amino acid sequence: CSVEDGNYGYTF.

A single count supports this clone. The J gene is TRBJ1-1, the V gene TRBV11-2, with 7 bases lining up with TRBD1. Looked up from germline, CDR1 is SGHAT and CDR2 is FQNNGV. The CDR3 length is 16 residues. The V segment lost 5 bases and the J segment 1 base; nucleotides outside the gene matches: 10. The CDR3 nucleotides are TGTGCCAGCAGCCCGCGGACAGGCATGCCGAACACTGAAGCTTTCTTT. This codes for CASSPRTGMPNTEAFF.

This chain joins TRBV19 and TRBJ1-2; possibly TRBD1 for D (6 bases). V lost 7 bases to trimming and J lost 5 bases, with 17 bases between them. The CDR3 contains 14 residues. CDR1 is LNHDA and CDR2 is SQIVND in the germline V gene (reference sequence). The CDR3 loop is CASTPLGGRYGYTF. CDR3 coding DNA: TGTGCCAGTACCCCGCTTGGGGGCAGGTATGGCTACACCTTC.

This chain links TRBV7-9 with TRBJ1-1; 7 bases line up with TRBD1. Germline assignment: CDR1 SEHNR and CDR2 FQNEAQ (reference sequence). The CDR3 runs to 14 residues. V trimming: 4 bases; J trimming: 7 bases; junction bases outside the gene matches: 9. CDR3 region: CASSYGQVEGEAFF. CDR3 bases: TGTGCCAGCAGCTACGGACAGGTGGAGGGTGAAGCTTTCTTT.

The chain couples TRBV4-1 to TRBJ2-2, with D possibly being TRBD1 (6 bases). Trimming cost V 1 base and J 2 bases, with 11 bases left between them. CDR3 length: 16 residues. Germline values: CDR1 MGHRA, CDR2 YSYEKL. CDR3 nucleotides: TGCGCCAGCAGCCAAGTGGAACAGGGAAACACCGGGGAGCTGTTTTTT. Amino acid sequence: CASSQVEQGNTGELFF.

V is TRBV5-4 and J is TRBJ2-3, with 10 bases matching TRBD2. This CDR3 has 15 amino acids. The germline V gene has CDR1 SGHNT and CDR2 YYREEE (reference sequence). J was trimmed by 3 bases and V by 0 bases; bases with no gene match: 1. In DNA form, the CDR3 reads TGTGCCAGCAGCTTGGAACTAGCGGGAACAGATACGCAGTATTTT. Translated: CASSLELAGTDTQYF.

The CDR3 DNA sequence: TGTGCCAGCAGCTTCTCGGAGGGGACCGGGGAGCTGTTTTTT. Amino acid sequence: CASSFSEGTGELFF. The chain links TRBV7-9 to TRBJ2-2, with a weak D call TRBD2 (6 bases). This CDR3 spans 14 amino acids. CDR1 is SEHNR and CDR2 is FQNEAQ in the germline V gene (reference sequence). With 3 bases removed from V and 5 bases from J, the gap between germline ends came to 10 bases.

The rearrangement links TRBV30 to TRBJ2-4; 11 bases agree with TRBD1. This CDR3 spans 14 amino acids. The trim removed 4 bases at V and 6 bases at J, leaving 5 bases unmatched. Germline CDR1 is GTSNPN and CDR2 is SVGIG (reference sequence). The CDR3 DNA reads TGTGCCTGGAACGATGGGACAGGGGGAAACATTCAGTACTTC. This translates into CAWNDGTGGNIQYF.

The chain has TRBV27 and TRBJ1-1; a possible D gene is TRBD1 (5 bases). Trimming took 4 bases from V and 1 from J, leaving 13 bases between them. This CDR3 has 15 amino acids. Germline assignment: CDR1 MNHEY and CDR2 SMNVEV (reference sequence). The CDR3 reads CASSSAGYKNTEAFF. In nucleotides, the CDR3 is TGTGCCAGCAGTTCCGCAGGGTATAAGAACACTGAAGCTTTCTTT.